Listed below are T cell receptor beta chains from one sample, sequenced in a study of shared T cell receptors in the human thymus. Some clones are missing from TCRdb's copy, which holds only in-frame ones; the method was immunoSEQ multiplex PCR. The table records hundreds of thousands of clones, approximately 90% of them present only once. These same records also appear under a second study, on human thymus T cells.

Sequenced input: thymocytes. These TCRs come from a boy younger than two with a congenital heart defect. Each CDR3 is given with its conserved first and last residue. D genes are given only for firm matches. Expanded clones are given a class, and other clones once, few, many or no size at all.

clone_size | j_call | v_call | d_call | cdr3_nt | cdr3_aa
NA | TRBJ2-2 | TRBV11-3 | TRBD2 | TGTGCCAGCAGCTTAGTACTAGCGGGAGTAACCGGGGAGCTGTTTTTT | CASSLVLAGVTGELFF
NA | TRBJ1-2 | TRBV19 | NA | TGTGCCAGTACTCAGGACACCTATGGCTACACCTTC | CASTQDTYGYTF
NA | TRBJ2-3 | TRBV18 | TRBD2 | TGTGCCAGCTCACCAATTCCGCGGGAGGGCCGAGATACGCAGTATTTT | CASSPIPREGRDTQYF
NA | TRBJ2-1 | TRBV4-3 | NA | TGCGCCAGCAGCCAGTGCTCGGGGGTGGAGGACAATGAGCAGTTCTTC | CASSQCSGVEDNEQFF
NA | TRBJ2-1 | TRBV28 | TRBD1 | TGTGCCAGCAGAGAGGCGGACAGGGTTTCCTACAATGAGCAGTTCTTC | CASREADRVSYNEQFF
NA | TRBJ2-5 | TRBV10-2 | TRBD2 | TGCGCCAGCACGCGAGGGAGGGGTTACCAAGAGACCCAGTACTTC | CASTRGRGYQETQYF
NA | TRBJ2-7 | TRBV11-2 | NA | TGTGCCAGCAGCCCCTTTTCCCGTCCCGAGCAGTACTTC | CASSPFSRPEQYF
NA | TRBJ2-4 | TRBV30 | NA | TGTGCCTGGAGTGTACACGGGAGAGCCAAAAACATTCAGTACTTC | CAWSVHGRAKNIQYF
NA | TRBJ1-6 | TRBV5-6 | NA | TGTGCCAGCAGCTTGACAACAGCCAGATATAATTCACCCCTCCACTTT | CASSLTTARYNSPLHF
NA | TRBJ2-2 | TRBV6-5 | TRBD2 | TGTGCCAGCAAGAGCGGGAGAGAGTGGACCGGGGAGCTGTTTTTT | CASKSGREWTGELFF
once | TRBJ1-3 | TRBV7-2 | TRBD1 | TGTGCCAGCAGCCCGGAGGGGGCGTTTGGAAACACCATATATTTT | CASSPEGAFGNTIYF
once | TRBJ2-7 | TRBV27 | NA | TGTGCCAGCAGTTTATCAGGGGGTCCCTCCTACGAGCAGTACTTC | CASSLSGGPSYEQYF
once | TRBJ1-5 | TRBV23-1 | NA | TGCGCCAGCAGTCAATCAGGGGATTACCATAGCAATCAGCCCCAGCATTTT | CASSQSGDYHSNQPQHF
NA | TRBJ2-7 | TRBV30 | TRBD1 | TGTGCCTGGAGGACAGGGGGCGCTTGGTACGAGCAGTACTTC | CAWRTGGAWYEQYF
NA | TRBJ2-1 | TRBV14 | NA | TGTGCCAGCAGCCAAGACGGTCACGAGGGTTACAATGAGCAGTTCTTC | CASSQDGHEGYNEQFF
NA | TRBJ2-7 | TRBV30 | NA | TGTGCCTGGCGTTCACCACAGGCTTACGAGCAGTACTTC | CAWRSPQAYEQYF
NA | TRBJ2-7 | TRBV5-1 | NA | TGCGCCAGCAGCTTGGGACAGTGGAATCCCTACGAGCAGTACTTC | CASSLGQWNPYEQYF
NA | TRBJ2-1 | TRBV11-1 | TRBD2 | TGTGCCAGCAGCCAGGGGGTAGCGGGAGGATATGAGCAGTTCTTC | CASSQGVAGGYEQFF
once | TRBJ2-7 | TRBV11-2 | TRBD2 | TGTGCCAGCAGCACGCCAGACGGGACTAGCGGCCCCTACGAGCAGTACTTC | CASSTPDGTSGPYEQYF
NA | TRBJ2-1 | TRBV10-2 | TRBD2 | TGCGCCAGCTGGGGGGGTACCTACAATGAGCAGTTCTTC | CASWGGTYNEQFF
NA | TRBJ1-5 | TRBV6-6 | NA | TGTGCCAGCAGCAACGGAGATAGCAATCAGCCCCAGCATTTT | CASSNGDSNQPQHF